The clone carrying this TCR beta chain was seen at least ten times. The antigen is not known. Patients between 18 and 65 years old had hyperthyroidism, newly diagnosed and lasting under 2 months. This entry is derived from a study of T cells in Graves' hyperthyroidism and ophthalmopathy. Regarding the study as a whole: Ophthalmopathy was distinguished from stable hyperthyroidism by 13 V-J signatures. Before onset, by a median of around 6.4 months, the model predicted ophthalmopathy. Most thyroid clonotypes that were expanded above 0.001 also turned up in blood.

Using RNA transcripts as the source, TCR beta CDR3 regions were amplified. The TCR CDR3 was amplified in a first-round RT-PCR using the HTBI primer set. TCRdb fed the multiplex PCR reads into MiXCR, producing one record per CDR3 protein. The data contain 560,000 or so distinct CDR3 sequences, 46% of them singletons. Trimming left V 4 bases short and J 0 bases short, with 8 bases between. Germline CDR1 and CDR2: KGHDR and SFDVKD. The CDR3 has 14 residues. V is TRBV24-1 and J is TRBJ1-1; D unresolved. Sequencing input: peripheral blood or thyroid tissue (not recorded which). The sequence came from a woman under 30 with Graves' hyperthyroidism. Here the CDR3 reads CATSEGPMNTEAFF. CDR3 sequence (DNA): TGTGCCACCAGTGAAGGGCCCATGAACACTGAAGCTTTCTTT.